The rows below give T cell receptor beta chains drawn from one sample of a study of cytomegalovirus exposure and HLA in healthy donors. Libraries were prepared by immunoSEQ multiplex PCR; TCRdb keeps only in-frame clonotypes and omits some of them. The sample carries 210,000 or so clones, less than 85% recorded once. Sequencing was carried out using PBMCs. These TCRs come from a man aged 18 to 29 in good health and CMV-seronegative. CDR3s include the opening cysteine and the closing phenylalanine or tryptophan. D genes are given only for firm matches. Where a row states a size, it is once, few, many or the class of an expanded clone; other rows omit it.

D gene,V gene,clone size,J gene,CDR3 DNA,CDR3 protein
TRBD1,TRBV30,NA,TRBJ1-2,TGTGCCTGGAGCGGGGGACAGGGGGCGTATGGCTACACCTTC,CAWSGGQGAYGYTF
TRBD1,TRBV2,NA,TRBJ1-2,TGTGCCAGCGGACCCACCGGGACAGGGATTATCTATGGCTACACCTTC,CASGPTGTGIIYGYTF
TRBD1,TRBV29-1,few,TRBJ2-7,TGCAGCGTTGCTGGACAGGGCGCCTACGAGCAGTACTTC,CSVAGQGAYEQYF
NA,TRBV7-3,NA,TRBJ2-3,TGTGCCAGCAGCCCAAGTGGGAGAAGCACAGATACGCAGTATTTT,CASSPSGRSTDTQYF
TRBD2,TRBV9,NA,TRBJ2-7,TGTGCCAGCGGACCGTTCGGGACTAGTCCTGGTTACGAGCAGTACTTC,CASGPFGTSPGYEQYF
TRBD1,TRBV6-5,NA,TRBJ2-5,TGTGCCAGCAGTTTCCCACAGGGGGCAGGGACCCAGTACTTC,CASSFPQGAGTQYF
TRBD2,TRBV9,NA,TRBJ2-3,TGTGCCAGCAGCGCGGGACTAGCGGGGTTTTACACAGATACGCAGTATTTT,CASSAGLAGFYTDTQYF
NA,TRBV5-5,NA,TRBJ2-7,TGTGCCAGCAGCTTGAGCGCCTACGAGCAGTACTTC,CASSLSAYEQYF
TRBD2,TRBV30,NA,TRBJ2-3,TGTGCCTCCGCTAGCGGGAGTAAGGCAGATACGCAGTATTTT,CASASGSKADTQYF
NA,TRBV2,NA,TRBJ2-1,TGTGCCAGCAGGACCGGGATCTACAATGAGCAGTTCTTC,CASRTGIYNEQFF
NA,TRBV27,NA,TRBJ1-1,TGTGCCAGTCGCGCCAGGGGATTGGACACTGAAGCTTTCTTT,CASRARGLDTEAFF
TRBD2,TRBV5-1,NA,TRBJ2-1,TGCGCCAGCAGCAGATCGGGGACTAGCGGGCGCGACAATGAGCAGTTCTTC,CASSRSGTSGRDNEQFF
NA,TRBV5-1,NA,TRBJ1-1,TGCGCCAGCAGCTTGACCGGGACAGAAGCTTTCTTT,CASSLTGTEAFF
NA,TRBV4-1,NA,TRBJ1-4,TGCGCCAGCAGCCAAGGCAACGGGGCAACTAATGAAAAACTGTTTTTT,CASSQGNGATNEKLFF
NA,TRBV28,NA,TRBJ2-7,TGTGCCAGCAGCCTCGGTTTGCGCTCCTACGAGCAGTACTTC,CASSLGLRSYEQYF
TRBD2,TRBV9,NA,TRBJ2-5,TGTGCCAGCAGCCTAGGGACTAGCGGGAGGGCGTTAGAGACCCAGTACTTC,CASSLGTSGRALETQYF
TRBD2,TRBV11-2,NA,TRBJ2-1,TGTGCCAGCAGGCTTAGGTCGGGGGGTGAGCAGTTCTTC,CASRLRSGGEQFF
NA,TRBV30,NA,TRBJ2-5,TGTGCCTGGAGTGGAGGGAGAGAGACCCAGTACTTC,CAWSGGRETQYF
NA,TRBV5-1,NA,TRBJ1-4,TGCGCCAGCAGCTTTGGCGGCCAGGGTGAAAAACTGTTTTTT,CASSFGGQGEKLFF
NA,TRBV20-1,NA,TRBJ2-1,TGCAGTGCTACAGTGAATGAGCAGTTCTTC,CSATVNEQFF